The 27 T cell receptor beta chains in this list originate from one sample, sequenced in a study of CD8 T cells in Susac syndrome. RNA was extracted with the RNeasy kit, and a quantity of about 0.45 to 1 ug was reverse transcribed using random hexamers. TCRdb redid the calling of the immunoSEQ multiplex PCR reads with MiXCR, one entry per CDR3 protein. The data hold more than 55,000 distinct CDR3 sequences, with roughly 94% observed a single time. The sample taken for sequencing was CD8+ T cells from PBMCs. These TCRs come from a human donor in good health.

This clonotype is a singleton in its sample. This chain joins TRBV16 and TRBJ1-4; 7 bases are a match to TRBD1. Germline V gene lookup returns CDR1 KGHSY and CDR2 FQNENV. J lost 10 bases, V lost 0 bases, and 8 bases had no gene match. The CDR3 sequence is 15 residues long. As DNA, the CDR3 is TGTGCCAGCAGCCAATCACGACAGGGTAAAGGAAAACTGTTTTTT. Protein sequence: CASSQSRQGKGKLFF.

The chain joins TRBV4-1 to TRBJ2-2; TRBD2 aligns across 7 bases. In germline, CDR1 is MGHRA, CDR2 YSYEKL. This CDR3 region has 15 residues. The V and J ends lost 6 bases and 3 bases, in that order; junction bases with no gene match: 7. This chain's CDR3 is CASRNGLGDTGELFF. DNA of the CDR3: TGCGCCAGCAGAAACGGACTAGGCGACACCGGGGAGCTGTTTTTT.

The V call is TRBV6-1, the J call TRBJ2-3; D is perhaps TRBD1 (6 bases). This CDR3 contains 15 residues. Deletions cut 5 bases from V and 2 bases from J, with 14 bases between. Germline V gene lookup returns CDR1 MNHNS and CDR2 SASEGT. In DNA form, the CDR3 reads TGTGCCAGCAGTCCTTTGGACAGAAACACAGATACGCAGTATTTT. This gives the protein CASSPLDRNTDTQYF.

The chain has TRBV7-9 and TRBJ1-4, with 9 positions matching TRBD1. Germline values: CDR1 SEHNR, CDR2 FQNEAQ (reference sequence). V dropped 5 bases and J dropped 7; count of bases not matched to a gene: 5. The CDR3 contains 14 residues. The CDR3 region has the DNA TGTGCCAGCAGCCCCACAGGGGGCGTTGAAAAACTGTTTTTT. Amino acids: CASSPTGGVEKLFF.

This chain connects TRBV5-1 to TRBJ2-3; weak D call: TRBD2 (5 bases). V was shortened by 1 base and J by 2 bases, with 11 bases between the two germline ends. The germline gives CDR1 SGHRS, CDR2 YFSETQ. The CDR3 has 15 residues. This chain's CDR3 is CASSLMRAITDTQYF. DNA of the CDR3: TGCGCCAGCAGCTTGATGAGGGCCATCACAGATACGCAGTATTTT.

The chain has TRBV15 and TRBJ2-1; 9 nucleotides match TRBD1. Trimming cost V 5 bases and J 2 bases; bases outside gene matches: 13. CDR1 and CDR2 from the germline V gene are LNHNV and YYDKDF (reference sequence). This CDR3 contains 18 residues. The CDR3 protein is CATSRLDRGFDAYNEQFF. CDR3 DNA: TGTGCCACCAGCCGCCTGGACAGGGGTTTTGACGCCTACAATGAGCAGTTCTTC. Looking up the rest from reference TRBV15 and TRBJ2-1 gives the full variable domain: DAMVIQNPRYQVTQFGKPVTLSCSQTLNHNVMYWYQQKSSQAPKLLFHYYDKDFNNEADTPDNFQSRRPNTSFCFLDIRSPGLGDTAMYLCATSRLDRGFDAYNEQFFGPGTRLTVL.

This clonotype appeared once. CDR3 in DNA: TGTGCCAGCAGCCTCTATCTCGGACTAGCGGGGGGGCCCGGAGATGAGCAGTTCTTC. This gives the protein CASSLYLGLAGGPGDEQFF. The chain has TRBV7-9 and TRBJ2-1; 15 bases line up with TRBD2. Unmatched junction bases numbered 16, after V lost 5 bases and J lost 8 bases. The CDR3 has 19 amino acids. Germline values: CDR1 SEHNR, CDR2 FQNEAQ (reference sequence).

In the case of this clonotype: Compared with germline, one end of the junction differs, possibly owing to a read error. DNA of the CDR3: TGTGCCAGCAGCCCAAGCTCTGAAAACACCATATATTTT. Its protein product is CASSPSSENTIYF. J is TRBJ1-3 and V is TRBV7-9, with D uncertain. This CDR3 is built from 13 residues. Germline assignment: CDR1 SEHNR and CDR2 FQNEAQ (reference sequence).

This chain links TRBV7-9 with TRBJ2-7; either TRBD1 or TRBD2 may supply D (5 bases each). Germline-derived CDR1 and CDR2 are SEHNR and FQNEAQ (reference sequence). The germline V and J ends were trimmed by 0 bases and 5 bases, with 5 bases remaining between them. This CDR3 is 12 amino acids long. The CDR3 sequence is CASSLAGDEQYF. CDR3 DNA sequence: TGTGCCAGCAGCTTAGCGGGGGACGAGCAGTACTTC.

The chain has TRBV5-6 and TRBJ2-3; D not certain. V lost 1 base to trimming and J lost 5 bases, with 8 bases between them. From germline, CDR1 is SGHDT and CDR2 YYEEEE. CDR3 length: 13 amino acids. The CDR3 DNA follows: TGTGCCAGCAGCTTGCGGTCCGGAGATACGCAGTATTTT. Its translation is CASSLRSGDTQYF.

The V gene is TRBV13, the J gene TRBJ2-7; 9 nucleotides align to TRBD2. The length of the CDR3 is 17 residues. V shed 1 base, J shed 2 bases, and the junction held 9 bases outside the gene matches. Germline V gives CDR1 PRHDT, CDR2 FYEKMQ (reference sequence). The CDR3 DNA reads as TGTGCCAGCAGCTTAGCGAGCGGGGGGCTCTATACCTACGAGCAGTACGTC. It translates to CASSLASGGLYTYEQYV.

Written as DNA, the CDR3 is TGTGCCAGCAGCGCGGGGGCCCAGTCACAGATTCCTACGCAGTATTTT. It yields the protein CASSAGAQSQIPTQYF. The chain employs TRBV5-4 and TRBJ2-3, with a possible D match to TRBD2 (7 bases). The CDR3 totals 16 residues. In germline, CDR1 is SGHNT, CDR2 YYREEE (reference sequence). V was cut by 4 bases and J by 8 bases, with 23 bases left in between.

The chain's CDR3 is CASSPSPGNTEAFF. CDR3 sequence (DNA): TGTGCCAGCAGCCCTTCCCCGGGGAACACTGAAGCTTTCTTT. The chain is built from TRBV3-1 and TRBJ1-1, with D unresolved. The CDR3 extends over 14 amino acids. V was cut by 4 bases and J by 1 base, with 10 bases left in between. Germline values: CDR1 LGHDT, CDR2 YNNKEL (reference sequence).

The V and J genes are TRBV28 and TRBJ2-5; D call uncertain. CDR3 length: 13 residues. Germline values: CDR1 MDHEN, CDR2 SYDVKM. V was pared by 2 bases and J by 5 bases, with 9 bases between. In DNA, the CDR3 is TGTGCCAGCAGTTTAACGAACGGGGAGACCCAGTACTTC. This translates into CASSLTNGETQYF.

V and J are TRBV27 and TRBJ2-2; D unresolved. Trimming removed 8 bases at V and 7 bases at J, with 11 bases between. The germline V gene encodes CDR1 MNHEY and CDR2 SMNVEV (reference sequence). This CDR3 has 12 residues. For the CDR3, the DNA is TGTGCCAGCGGGCGAGCCGGCGGGGAGCTGTTTTTT. Encoded protein: CASGRAGGELFF.

This clonotype appeared a few times. CDR3 DNA: TGTGCCAGCAGTTACTCCGAGGACAGGGCTTCCTACGAGCAGTACTTC. This translates into CASSYSEDRASYEQYF. The chain joins TRBV6-5 to TRBJ2-7; TRBD1 matches at 8 bases. V trimming: 0 bases; J trimming: 1 base; junction bases outside the gene matches: 5. CDR1 MNHEY and CDR2 SVGAGI come from the germline V gene. The CDR3 has 16 residues.

The rearrangement joins TRBV30 to TRBJ2-5; D call uncertain. Trimming cost V 4 bases and J 5 bases, with 11 bases left between them. CDR1 is GTSNPN and CDR2 is SVGIG in the germline V gene (reference sequence). The CDR3 covers 12 residues. CDR3: CAWNRVRETQYF. The DNA for the CDR3 is TGTGCCTGGAATCGGGTAAGGGAGACCCAGTACTTC.

The chain combines TRBV3-1 with TRBJ2-7; 9 positions match TRBD2. The germline CDR1 and CDR2 sequences are LGHDT and YNNKEL (reference sequence). The length of the CDR3 is 13 residues. The V gene end was trimmed by 5 bases and the J gene end by 6 bases; junction bases not matched to a gene: 5. The CDR3: CASSAGGAGEQYF. The CDR3 region has the DNA TGTGCCAGCAGCGCGGGAGGGGCCGGCGAGCAGTACTTC.

The chain employs TRBV2 and TRBJ2-7; TRBD1 matches at 9 bases. This CDR3 comprises 13 residues. With V trimmed by 5 bases and J by 6 bases, 5 bases remained unmatched. CDR1 is SNHLY and CDR2 is FYNNEI in the germline V gene. The CDR3 bases are TGTGCCAGCAGTCAGGACAGGGGTAGCGAGCAGTACTTC. Its translation: CASSQDRGSEQYF.

J is TRBJ1-5 and V is TRBV27, with D tentatively TRBD1 (5 bases). The V and J ends lost 2 bases and 7 bases respectively, with 15 bases between them. Per the germline V gene, CDR1 is MNHEY and CDR2 is SMNVEV (reference sequence). This CDR3 contains 15 residues. The CDR3 spells CASSLMGGAKQPQHF. Here the CDR3 DNA reads TGTGCCAGCAGTTTAATGGGAGGGGCGAAACAGCCCCAGCATTTT.

The chain recombines TRBV29-1 with TRBJ2-6; the D gene is possibly TRBD1 (5 bases). The V end was cut by 5 bases, the J end by 4 bases, with 12 bases between. CDR1 and CDR2 from the germline V gene are SQVTM and ANQGSEA. The CDR3 sequence is 14 residues long. As DNA, the CDR3 is TGCAGCGTTTCACCAGGGTTAGGGGCCAACGTCCTGACTTTC. This gives the protein CSVSPGLGANVLTF.

V is TRBV5-4 and J is TRBJ2-7; D is uncertain. The CDR3 contains 13 residues. The V end was cut by 5 bases, the J end by 3 bases, with 12 bases between. Germline V gives CDR1 SGHNT, CDR2 YYREEE (reference sequence). DNA of the CDR3: TGTGCCAGCAGTTTCTCTCCGAACTACGAGCAGTACTTC. This translates into CASSFSPNYEQYF.

This chain joins TRBV13 and TRBJ2-7, with 8 bases lining up with TRBD2. Germline V gene data show CDR1 as PRHDT and CDR2 as FYEKMQ (reference sequence). V gave up 4 bases and J gave up 5 bases; unmatched junction bases: 7. This CDR3 is built from 14 residues. The CDR3, as DNA: TGTGCCAGCAGCTCCGGGGGGGCCTACGACGAGCAGTACTTC. Translating gives CASSSGGAYDEQYF.

This clonotype was detected only a few times. J is TRBJ2-1 and V is TRBV27, with no clear D. The V and J ends lost 5 bases and 1 base respectively, with 9 bases between them. Germline CDR1 and CDR2: MNHEY and SMNVEV (reference sequence). The CDR3 is made up of 14 amino acids. The CDR3 DNA reads as TGTGCCAGCAGTCTCGCCGGGTCCTACAATGAGCAGTTCTTC. As protein: CASSLAGSYNEQFF.

This clonotype was detected once. The chain combines TRBV7-9 with TRBJ2-7; the D call may be TRBD1 or TRBD2 (5 bases each). From germline, CDR1 is SEHNR and CDR2 FQNEAQ (reference sequence). V lost 2 bases to trimming and J lost 8 bases, with 10 bases between them. The CDR3 totals 12 residues. The CDR3 DNA reads as TGTGCCAGCAGCTTACTCGGGGACCAGCAGTACGTC. Translating it yields CASSLLGDQQYV.

This chain links TRBV9 with TRBJ2-3, with a possible D match to TRBD2 (5 bases). The CDR3 consists of 15 residues. Between the trimmed V and J ends, which lost 2 bases and 2 bases, there was a span of 12 bases. The germline V gene has CDR1 SGDLS and CDR2 YYNGEE. The CDR3 bases are TGTGCCAGCAGCGTGTCCCCGCGGGCCACAGATACGCAGTATTTT. The encoded protein is CASSVSPRATDTQYF.

In this sample, this clonotype turned up once. This chain connects TRBV27 to TRBJ1-1, with 9 positions matching TRBD1. The ends lost 5 bases at V and 5 bases at J; junction bases unmatched: 9. CDR3 length: 15 amino acids. CDR1 MNHEY and CDR2 SMNVEV come from the germline V gene (reference sequence). The CDR3 here is CASSAYDGQGTEAFF. The CDR3 DNA reads TGTGCCAGCAGTGCGTATGATGGACAGGGGACTGAAGCTTTCTTT.